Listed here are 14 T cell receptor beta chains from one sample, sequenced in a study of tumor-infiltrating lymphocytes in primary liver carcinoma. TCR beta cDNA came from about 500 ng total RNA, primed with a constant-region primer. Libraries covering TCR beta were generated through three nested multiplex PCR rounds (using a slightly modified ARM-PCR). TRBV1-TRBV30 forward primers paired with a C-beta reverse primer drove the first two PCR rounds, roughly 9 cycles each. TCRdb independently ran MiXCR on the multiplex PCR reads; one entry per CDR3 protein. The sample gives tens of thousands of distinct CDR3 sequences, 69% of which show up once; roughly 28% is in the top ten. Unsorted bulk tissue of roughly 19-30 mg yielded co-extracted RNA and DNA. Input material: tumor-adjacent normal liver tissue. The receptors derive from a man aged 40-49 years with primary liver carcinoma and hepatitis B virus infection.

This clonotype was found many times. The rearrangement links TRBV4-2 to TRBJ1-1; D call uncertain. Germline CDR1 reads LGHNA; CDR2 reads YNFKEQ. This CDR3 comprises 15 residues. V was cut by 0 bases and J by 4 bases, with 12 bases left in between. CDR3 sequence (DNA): TGTGCCAGCAGCCAAGATTATAAAGGGCTCACTGAAGCTTTCTTT. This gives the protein CASSQDYKGLTEAFF.

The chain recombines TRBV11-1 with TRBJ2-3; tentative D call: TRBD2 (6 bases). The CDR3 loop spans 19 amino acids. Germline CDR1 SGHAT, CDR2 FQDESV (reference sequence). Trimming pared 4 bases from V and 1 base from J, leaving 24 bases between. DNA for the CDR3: TGTGCCAGCAGCTCTGAGGGAGGCTCTGTTGGAGCCCGCACAGATACGCAGTATTTT. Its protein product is CASSSEGGSVGARTDTQYF.

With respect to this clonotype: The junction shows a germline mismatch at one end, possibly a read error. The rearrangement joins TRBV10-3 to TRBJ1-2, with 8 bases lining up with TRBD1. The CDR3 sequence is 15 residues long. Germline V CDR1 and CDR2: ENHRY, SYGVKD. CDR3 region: CATSESQGAYYGYIF. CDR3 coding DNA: TGTGCCACCAGTGAGTCCCAGGGGGCTTACTATGGCTACATCTTC.

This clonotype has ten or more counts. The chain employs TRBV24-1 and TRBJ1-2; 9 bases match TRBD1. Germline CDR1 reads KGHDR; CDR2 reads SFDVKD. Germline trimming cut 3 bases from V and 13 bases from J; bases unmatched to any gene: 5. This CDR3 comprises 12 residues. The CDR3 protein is CATSDIGTGTTF. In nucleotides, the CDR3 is TGTGCCACCAGTGATATAGGGACAGGGACCACCTTC.

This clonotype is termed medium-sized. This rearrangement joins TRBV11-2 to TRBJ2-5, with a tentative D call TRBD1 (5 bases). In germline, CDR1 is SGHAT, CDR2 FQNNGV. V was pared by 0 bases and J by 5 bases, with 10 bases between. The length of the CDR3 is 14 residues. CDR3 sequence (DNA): TGTGCCAGCAGCTTAGATCTTTCAGGGGAGACCCAGTACTTC. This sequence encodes CASSLDLSGETQYF.

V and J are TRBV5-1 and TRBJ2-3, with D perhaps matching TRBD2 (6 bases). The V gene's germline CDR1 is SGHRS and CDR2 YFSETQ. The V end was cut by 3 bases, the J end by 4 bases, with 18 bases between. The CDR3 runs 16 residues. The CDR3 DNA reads TGCGCCAGCAGCTGGGGAGTAGCGGTAGGGTCAGATACGCAGTATTTT. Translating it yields CASSWGVAVGSDTQYF.

The DNA of the CDR3 is TGTGCCAGCAATTTCGGAGATACGCAGTATTTT. Its protein product is CASNFGDTQYF. This chain links TRBV6-1 with TRBJ2-3, with unresolved D. The germline V and J ends were trimmed by 7 bases and 5 bases, with 7 bases remaining between them. The CDR3 is made up of 11 amino acids. CDR1 and CDR2 (germline): MNHNS, SASEGT.

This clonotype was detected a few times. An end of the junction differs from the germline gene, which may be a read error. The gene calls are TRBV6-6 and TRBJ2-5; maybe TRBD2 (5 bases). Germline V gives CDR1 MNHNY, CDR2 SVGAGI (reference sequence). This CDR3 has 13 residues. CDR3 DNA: TGTGCCAGCAGTTACCGGGATCAAGATACCCAGTACTTC. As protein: CASSYRDQDTQYF.

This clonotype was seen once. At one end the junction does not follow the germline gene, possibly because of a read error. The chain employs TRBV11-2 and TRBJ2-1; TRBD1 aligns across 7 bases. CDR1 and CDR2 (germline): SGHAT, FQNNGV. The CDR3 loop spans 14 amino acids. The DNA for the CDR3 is TGTACCAGCAGCTCTCAGGGGGACCACAATGAGCAGCTCTTC. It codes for CTSSSQGDHNEQLF.

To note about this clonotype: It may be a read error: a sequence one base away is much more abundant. CDR3 region: CASSIRLAGDFNEQFF. CDR3 bases: TGTGCCAGCAGCATTCGACTAGCGGGAGATTTCAATGAGCAGTTCTTC. The chain employs TRBV11-2 and TRBJ2-1, with 12 bases lining up with TRBD2. Germline trimming cut 5 bases from V and 6 bases from J; bases unmatched to any gene: 8. CDR3 length: 16 residues. The V gene's germline CDR1 is SGHAT and CDR2 FQNNGV.

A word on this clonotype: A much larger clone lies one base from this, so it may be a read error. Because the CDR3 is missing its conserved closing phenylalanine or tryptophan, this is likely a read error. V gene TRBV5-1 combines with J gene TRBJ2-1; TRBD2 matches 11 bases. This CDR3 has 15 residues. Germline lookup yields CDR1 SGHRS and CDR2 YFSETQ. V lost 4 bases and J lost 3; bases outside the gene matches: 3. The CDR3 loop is CASSPGTSGYNEQFL. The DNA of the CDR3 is TGCGCCAGCAGCCCGGGGACTAGCGGCTACAATGAGCAGTTCCTC.

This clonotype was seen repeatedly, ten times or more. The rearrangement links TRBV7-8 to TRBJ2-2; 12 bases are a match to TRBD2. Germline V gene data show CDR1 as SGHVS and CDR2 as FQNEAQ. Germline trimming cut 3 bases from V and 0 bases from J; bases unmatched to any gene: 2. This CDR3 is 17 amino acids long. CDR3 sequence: CASSFRTSGANTGELFF. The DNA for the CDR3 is TGTGCCAGCAGCTTCCGGACTAGCGGGGCGAACACCGGGGAGCTGTTTTTT.

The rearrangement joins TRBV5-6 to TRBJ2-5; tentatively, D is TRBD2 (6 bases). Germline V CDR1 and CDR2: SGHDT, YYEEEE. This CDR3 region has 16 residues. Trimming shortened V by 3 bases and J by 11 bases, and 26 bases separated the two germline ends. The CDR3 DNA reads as TGTGCCAGCAGCTCCTGGGGCTATAACGGGAGAGGGACTCAGTACTTC. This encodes CASSSWGYNGRGTQYF.

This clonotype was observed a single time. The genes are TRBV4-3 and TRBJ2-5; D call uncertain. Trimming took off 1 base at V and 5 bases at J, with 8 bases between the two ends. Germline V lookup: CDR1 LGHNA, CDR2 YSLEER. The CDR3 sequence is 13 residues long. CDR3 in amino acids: CASSQGKCETQYF. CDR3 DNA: TGCGCCAGCAGCCAAGGCAAGTGCGAGACCCAGTACTTC.